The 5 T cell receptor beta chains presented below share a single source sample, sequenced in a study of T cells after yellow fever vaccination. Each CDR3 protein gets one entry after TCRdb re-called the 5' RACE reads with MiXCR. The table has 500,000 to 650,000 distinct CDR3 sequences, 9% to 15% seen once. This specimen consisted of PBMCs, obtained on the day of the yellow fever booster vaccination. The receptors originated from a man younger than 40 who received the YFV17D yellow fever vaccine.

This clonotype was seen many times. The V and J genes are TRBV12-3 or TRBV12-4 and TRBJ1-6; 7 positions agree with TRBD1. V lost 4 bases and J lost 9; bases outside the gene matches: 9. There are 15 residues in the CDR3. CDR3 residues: CASSSRETGRSPLHF. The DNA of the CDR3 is TGTGCCAGCAGTTCCCGAGAGACAGGGCGTTCACCCCTCCACTTT.

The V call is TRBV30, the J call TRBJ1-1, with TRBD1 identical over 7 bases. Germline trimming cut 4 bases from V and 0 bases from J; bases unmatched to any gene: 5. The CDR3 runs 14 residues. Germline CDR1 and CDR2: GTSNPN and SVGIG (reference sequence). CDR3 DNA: TGTGCCTGGACTGAACAGGGGTTGAACACTGAAGCTTTCTTT. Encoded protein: CAWTEQGLNTEAFF.

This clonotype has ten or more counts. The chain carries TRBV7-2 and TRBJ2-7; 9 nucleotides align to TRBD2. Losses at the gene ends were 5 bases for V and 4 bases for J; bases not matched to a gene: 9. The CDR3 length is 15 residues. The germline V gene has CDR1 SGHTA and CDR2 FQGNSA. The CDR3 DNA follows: TGTGCCAGCAGCCAAAGCGGGAGGACCCTTTACGAGCAGTACTTC. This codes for CASSQSGRTLYEQYF.

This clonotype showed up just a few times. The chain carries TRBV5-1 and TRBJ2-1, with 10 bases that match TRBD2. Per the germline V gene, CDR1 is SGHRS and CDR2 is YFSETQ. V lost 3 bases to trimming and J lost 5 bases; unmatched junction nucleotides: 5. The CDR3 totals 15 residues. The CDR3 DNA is TGCGCCAGCAGCTCCGGCGGACTAGCGGACAATGAGCAGTTCTTC. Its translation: CASSSGGLADNEQFF.

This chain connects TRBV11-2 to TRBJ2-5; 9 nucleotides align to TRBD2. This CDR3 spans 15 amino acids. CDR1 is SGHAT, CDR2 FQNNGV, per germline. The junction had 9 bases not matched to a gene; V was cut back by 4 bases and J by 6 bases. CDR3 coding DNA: TGTGCCAGCAGCTCAGCGGGAGGTCCTCTTCAGACCCAGTACTTC. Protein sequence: CASSSAGGPLQTQYF.